A single sample is the source of the 2 T cell receptor beta chains below, sequenced in a study of T cells in Graves' hyperthyroidism and ophthalmopathy. Using RNA transcripts as the source, TCR beta CDR3 regions were amplified. HTBI primers drove first-round RT-PCR of the TCR CDR3. From the multiplex PCR reads, TCRdb called clonotypes with MiXCR, one entry per CDR3 protein. Altogether 300,000 to 450,000 distinct CDR3 sequences are present, roughly 13% being singletons, with the ten largest covering roughly 9.2%. Sequenced: blood. Every receptor here comes from a woman aged 18-29 years with Graves' hyperthyroidism.

The chain has TRBV20-1 and TRBJ1-6; D unclear. Germline assignment: CDR1 DFQATT and CDR2 SNEGSKA (reference sequence). V lost 0 bases, J lost 0 bases, and 6 bases lay in between. This CDR3 contains 15 residues. The CDR3 reads CSARDQNSYNSPLHF. The CDR3 nucleotides read TGCAGTGCTAGAGACCAGAACTCCTATAATTCACCCCTCCACTTT.

This clonotype was observed many times. The rearrangement links TRBV5-1 to TRBJ2-7, with TRBD2 identical over 12 bases. The junction had 9 bases not matched to a gene; V was cut back by 4 bases and J by 4 bases. The CDR3 length is 16 residues. Germline CDR1 is SGHRS and CDR2 is YFSETQ. CDR3 sequence reads: CASSRRTSGELYEQYF. Here the CDR3 DNA reads TGCGCCAGCAGCAGGAGGACTAGCGGGGAGTTATACGAGCAGTACTTC.